Presented here are 3 T cell receptor beta chains from one specimen sequenced in a study of pediatric ulcerative colitis. Produced via immunoSEQ multiplex PCR; TCRdb's table is partial and in-frame only. Of about 36,000 clones in the sample, more than 70% were seen once. Rectal tissue came from one to two pinch biopsies taken at colonoscopy. The source material was gut tissue. The receptors here all came from a boy between 10 and 17 years old with moderate ulcerative colitis.

The V call is TRBV7-8, the J call TRBJ2-3; 8 positions agree with TRBD2. CDR1 and CDR2 (germline): SGHVS, FQNEAQ. The CDR3 is 18 amino acids. With V trimmed by 1 base and J by 3 bases, 12 bases remained unmatched. CDR3 protein: CASSLGVGLARGTDTQYF. Here the CDR3 DNA reads TGTGCCAGCAGCTTAGGAGTCGGACTAGCACGGGGGACAGATACGCAGTATTTT.

The chain has TRBV9 and TRBJ2-1, with 10 bases aligning to TRBD2. Losses at the gene ends were 1 base for V and 9 bases for J; bases not matched to a gene: 7. The germline CDR1 and CDR2 sequences are SGDLS and YYNGEE. The CDR3 length is 15 residues. The CDR3: CASSVLAGARSEQFF. The CDR3 DNA is TGTGCCAGCAGCGTACTAGCGGGGGCCCGCAGTGAGCAGTTCTTC. Full variable domain (rest looked up from reference TRBV9 and TRBJ2-1): DSGVTQTPKHLITATGQRVTLRCSPRSGDLSVYWYQQSLDQGLQFLIQYYNGEERAKGNILERFSAQQFPDLHSELNLSSLELGDSALYFCASSVLAGARSEQFFGPGTRLTVL.

This clone was detected a few times. The CDR3 DNA follows: TGTGCCAGCAGCCAAGGCGGGACAGATAGCAATCAGCCCCAGCATTTT. This translates into CASSQGGTDSNQPQHF. The J gene is TRBJ1-5, the V gene TRBV4-2; 7 bases align to TRBD1. Unmatched junction bases numbered 3, after V lost 1 base and J lost 0 bases. The CDR3 has 16 residues. Per the germline V gene, CDR1 is LGHNA and CDR2 is YNFKEQ.